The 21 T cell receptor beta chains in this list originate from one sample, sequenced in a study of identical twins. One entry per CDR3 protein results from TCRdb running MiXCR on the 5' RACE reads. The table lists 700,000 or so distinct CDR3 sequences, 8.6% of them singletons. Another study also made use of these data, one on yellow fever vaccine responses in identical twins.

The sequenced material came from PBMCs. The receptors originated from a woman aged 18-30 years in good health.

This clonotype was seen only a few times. CDR3 sequence reads: CSARDSELQGQGNTEAFF. The CDR3 DNA follows: TGCAGTGCTAGAGATTCCGAACTGCAGGGACAGGGGAACACTGAAGCTTTCTTT. The rearrangement uses TRBV20-1 and TRBJ1-1; 9 bases align to TRBD1. V was clipped by 0 bases and J by 1 base; unmatched bases: 12. The CDR3 sequence is 18 residues long. Germline V gives CDR1 DFQATT, CDR2 SNEGSKA (reference sequence).

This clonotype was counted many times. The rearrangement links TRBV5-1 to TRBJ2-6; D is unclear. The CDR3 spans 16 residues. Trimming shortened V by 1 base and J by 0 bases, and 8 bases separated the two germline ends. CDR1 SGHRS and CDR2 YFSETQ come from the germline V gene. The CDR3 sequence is CASSLTESSGANVLTF. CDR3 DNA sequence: TGCGCCAGCAGCTTGACGGAGAGCTCTGGGGCCAACGTCCTGACTTTC.

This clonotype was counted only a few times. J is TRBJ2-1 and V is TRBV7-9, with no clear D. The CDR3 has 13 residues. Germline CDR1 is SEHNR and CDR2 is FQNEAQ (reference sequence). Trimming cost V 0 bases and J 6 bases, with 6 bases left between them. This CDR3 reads CASSLALTNEQFF. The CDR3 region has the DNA TGTGCCAGCAGCTTAGCGCTAACCAATGAGCAGTTCTTC.

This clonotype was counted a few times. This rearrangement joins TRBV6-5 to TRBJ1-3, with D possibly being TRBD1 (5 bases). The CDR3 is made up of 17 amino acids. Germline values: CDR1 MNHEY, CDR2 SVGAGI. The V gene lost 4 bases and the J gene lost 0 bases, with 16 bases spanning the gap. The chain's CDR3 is CASSSIARDRSGNTIYF. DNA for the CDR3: TGTGCCAGCAGTTCCATCGCCAGGGATCGCTCTGGAAACACCATATATTTT.

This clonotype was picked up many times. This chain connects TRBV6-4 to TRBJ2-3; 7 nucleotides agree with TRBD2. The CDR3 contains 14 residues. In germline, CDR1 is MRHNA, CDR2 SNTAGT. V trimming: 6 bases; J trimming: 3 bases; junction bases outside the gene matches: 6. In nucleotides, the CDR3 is TGTGCCAGCAGCAGCGGGGATGGTACAGATACGCAGTATTTT. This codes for CASSSGDGTDTQYF.

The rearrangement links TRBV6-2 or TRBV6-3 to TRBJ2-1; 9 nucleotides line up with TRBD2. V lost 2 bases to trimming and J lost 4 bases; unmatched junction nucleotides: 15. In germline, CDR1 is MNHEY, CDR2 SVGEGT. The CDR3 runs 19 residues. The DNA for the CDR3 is TGTGCCAGCAGTTACCGGGCTAGCGGGAAGGGACCTCTATACAATGAGCAGTTCTTC. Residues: CASSYRASGKGPLYNEQFF.

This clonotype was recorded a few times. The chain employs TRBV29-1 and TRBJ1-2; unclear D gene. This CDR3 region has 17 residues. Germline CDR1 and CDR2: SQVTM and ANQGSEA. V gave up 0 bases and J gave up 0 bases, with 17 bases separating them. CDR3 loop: CSVEDQRWALANYGYTF. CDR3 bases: TGCAGCGTTGAAGATCAGAGGTGGGCCCTAGCTAACTATGGCTACACCTTC.

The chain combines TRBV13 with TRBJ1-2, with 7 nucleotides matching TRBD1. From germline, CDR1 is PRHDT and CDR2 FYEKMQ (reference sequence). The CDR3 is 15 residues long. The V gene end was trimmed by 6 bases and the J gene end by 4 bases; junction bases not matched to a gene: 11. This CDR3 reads CASSSTGESGYGYTF. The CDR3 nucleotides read TGTGCCAGCAGTTCAACAGGGGAATCGGGCTATGGCTACACCTTC.

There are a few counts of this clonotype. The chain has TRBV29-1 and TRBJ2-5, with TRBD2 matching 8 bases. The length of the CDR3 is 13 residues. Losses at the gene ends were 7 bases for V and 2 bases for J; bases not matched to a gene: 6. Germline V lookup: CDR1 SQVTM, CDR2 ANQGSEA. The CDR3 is CSGLVAGQETQYF. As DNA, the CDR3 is TGCAGCGGCCTTGTAGCGGGACAAGAGACCCAGTACTTC.

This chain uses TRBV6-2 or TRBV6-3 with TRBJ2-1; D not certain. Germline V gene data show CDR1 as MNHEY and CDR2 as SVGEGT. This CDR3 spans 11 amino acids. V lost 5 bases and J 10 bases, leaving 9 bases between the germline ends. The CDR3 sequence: CASSERSEQFF. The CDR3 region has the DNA TGTGCCAGCAGTGAGCGTAGCGAGCAGTTCTTC.

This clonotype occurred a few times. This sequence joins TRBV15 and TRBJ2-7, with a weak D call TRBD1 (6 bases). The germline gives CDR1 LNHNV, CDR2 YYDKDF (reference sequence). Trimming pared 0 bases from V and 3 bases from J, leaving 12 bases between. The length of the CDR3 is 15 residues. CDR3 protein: CATSRETGGSYEQYF. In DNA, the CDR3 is TGTGCCACCAGCAGAGAGACAGGAGGTAGCTACGAGCAGTACTTC.

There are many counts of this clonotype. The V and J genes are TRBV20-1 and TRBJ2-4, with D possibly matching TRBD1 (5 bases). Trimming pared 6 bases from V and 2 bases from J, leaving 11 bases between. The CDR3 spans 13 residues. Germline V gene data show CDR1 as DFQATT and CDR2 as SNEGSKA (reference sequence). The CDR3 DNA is TGCAGTGCCCAGGGCGGTTCCAAAAACATTCAGTACTTC. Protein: CSAQGGSKNIQYF.

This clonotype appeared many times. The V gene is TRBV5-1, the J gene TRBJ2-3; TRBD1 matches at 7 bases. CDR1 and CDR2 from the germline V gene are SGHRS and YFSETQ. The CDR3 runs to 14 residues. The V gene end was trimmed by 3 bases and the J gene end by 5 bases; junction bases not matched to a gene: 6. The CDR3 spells CASSSGQVQDTQYF. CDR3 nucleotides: TGCGCCAGCAGCTCCGGACAGGTTCAAGATACGCAGTATTTT.

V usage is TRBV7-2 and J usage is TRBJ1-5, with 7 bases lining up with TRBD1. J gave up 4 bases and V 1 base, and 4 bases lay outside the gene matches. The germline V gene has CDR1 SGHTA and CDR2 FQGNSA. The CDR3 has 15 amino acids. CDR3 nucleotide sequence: TGTGCCAGCAGCTTAGTGGGGACAGCTAATCAGCCCCAGCATTTT. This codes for CASSLVGTANQPQHF.

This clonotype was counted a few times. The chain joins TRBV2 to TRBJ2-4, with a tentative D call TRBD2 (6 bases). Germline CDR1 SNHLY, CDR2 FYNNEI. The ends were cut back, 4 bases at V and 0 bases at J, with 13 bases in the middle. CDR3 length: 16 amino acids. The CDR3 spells CASSAQGGLAKNIQYF. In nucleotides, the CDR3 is TGTGCCAGCAGTGCCCAGGGAGGATTAGCCAAAAACATTCAGTACTTC.

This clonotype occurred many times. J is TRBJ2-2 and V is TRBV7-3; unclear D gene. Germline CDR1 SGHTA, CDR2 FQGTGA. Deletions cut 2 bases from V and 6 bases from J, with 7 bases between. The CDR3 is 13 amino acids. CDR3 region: CASSLEMSGELFF. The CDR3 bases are TGTGCCAGCAGCTTAGAGATGTCCGGGGAGCTGTTTTTT.

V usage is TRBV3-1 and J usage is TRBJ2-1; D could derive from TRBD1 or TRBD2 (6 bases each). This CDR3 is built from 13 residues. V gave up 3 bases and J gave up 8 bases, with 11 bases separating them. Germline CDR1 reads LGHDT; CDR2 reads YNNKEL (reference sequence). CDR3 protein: CASSQRGVDEQFF. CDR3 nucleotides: TGTGCCAGCAGCCAGAGGGGGGTCGATGAGCAGTTCTTC.

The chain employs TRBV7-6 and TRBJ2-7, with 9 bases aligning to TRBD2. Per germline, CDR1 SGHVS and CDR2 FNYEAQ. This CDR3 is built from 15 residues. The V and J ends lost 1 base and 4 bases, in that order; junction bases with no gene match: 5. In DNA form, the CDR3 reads TGTGCCAGCAGCTTAGGGCGGGAGGGCCCATACGAGCAGTACTTC. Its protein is CASSLGREGPYEQYF.

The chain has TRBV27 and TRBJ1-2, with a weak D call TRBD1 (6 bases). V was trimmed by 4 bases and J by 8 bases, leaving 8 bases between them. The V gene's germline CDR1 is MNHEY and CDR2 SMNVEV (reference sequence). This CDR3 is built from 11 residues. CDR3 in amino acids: CASSSGVGYTF. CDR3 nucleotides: TGTGCCAGCAGTTCAGGGGTCGGCTACACCTTC.

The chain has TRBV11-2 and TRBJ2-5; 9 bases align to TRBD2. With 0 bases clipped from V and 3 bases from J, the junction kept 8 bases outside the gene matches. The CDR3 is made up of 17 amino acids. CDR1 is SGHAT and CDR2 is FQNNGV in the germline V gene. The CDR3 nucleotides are TGTGCCAGCAGCTTAGATTGGGGCGGGGGGGAAAAAGAGACCCAGTACTTC. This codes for CASSLDWGGGEKETQYF.

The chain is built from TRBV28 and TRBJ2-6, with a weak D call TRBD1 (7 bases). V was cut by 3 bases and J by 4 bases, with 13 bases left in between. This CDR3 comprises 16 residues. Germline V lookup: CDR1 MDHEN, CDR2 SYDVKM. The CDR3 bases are TGTGCCAGCAGTTTGGAGGGGGCGCGAGGGGCCAACGTCCTGACTTTC. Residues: CASSLEGARGANVLTF.